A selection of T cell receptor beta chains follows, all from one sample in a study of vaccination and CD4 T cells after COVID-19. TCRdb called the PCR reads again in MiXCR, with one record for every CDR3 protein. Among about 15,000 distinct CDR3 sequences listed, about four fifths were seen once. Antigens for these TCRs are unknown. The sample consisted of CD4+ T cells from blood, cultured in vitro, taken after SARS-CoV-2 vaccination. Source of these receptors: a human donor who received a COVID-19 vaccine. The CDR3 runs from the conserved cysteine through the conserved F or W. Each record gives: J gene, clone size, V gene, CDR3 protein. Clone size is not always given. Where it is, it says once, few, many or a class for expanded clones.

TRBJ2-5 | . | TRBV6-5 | CASSYGQGEFTSETQYF
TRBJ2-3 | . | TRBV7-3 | CASSLRPAITDTQYF
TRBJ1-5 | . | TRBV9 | CASSVDWNQPQHF
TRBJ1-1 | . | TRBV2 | CASSDRRLNTEAFF
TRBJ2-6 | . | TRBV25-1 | CASSLWRYGANVLTF
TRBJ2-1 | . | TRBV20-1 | CSARVSSGGAVNEQFF
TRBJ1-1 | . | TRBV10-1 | CASSEVGMGREAFF
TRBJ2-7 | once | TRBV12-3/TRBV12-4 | CASSITGTGVYEQYF
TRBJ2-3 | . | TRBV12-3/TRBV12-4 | CASSPRVIRNADTQYF
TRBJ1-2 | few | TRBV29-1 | CSVSDLTGNYGYTF
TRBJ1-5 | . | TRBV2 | CASQLGGSNQPQHF
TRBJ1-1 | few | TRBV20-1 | CSARARDGLLGEAFF
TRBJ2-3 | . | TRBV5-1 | CASSNGLPTDTQYF
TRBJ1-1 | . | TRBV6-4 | CASRHTGRNTEAFF
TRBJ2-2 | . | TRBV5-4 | CASSFYICSARGEAGAATGELFF
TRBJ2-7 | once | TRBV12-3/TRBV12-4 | CASSRGGGGSREQYF
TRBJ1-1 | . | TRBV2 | CASRRDLVTEAFF
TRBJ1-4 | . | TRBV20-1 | CSARDDRGSEKLFF
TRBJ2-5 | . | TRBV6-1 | CASSETWLETQYF
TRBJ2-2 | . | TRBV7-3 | CASSRTSGGAHTGELFF
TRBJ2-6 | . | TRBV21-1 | CASSTTLPSGANVLTF
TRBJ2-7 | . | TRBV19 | CASSLVTSGGGEQYF
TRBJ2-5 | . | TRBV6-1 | CASNPSLAGGRWTQYF
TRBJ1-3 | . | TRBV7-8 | CASSPAGFSGNTIYF
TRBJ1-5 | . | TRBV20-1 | CSAREQINQPQHF
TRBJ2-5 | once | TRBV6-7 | CASSYSLWGGPQETQYF
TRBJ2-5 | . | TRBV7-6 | CASSPRVEQETQYF
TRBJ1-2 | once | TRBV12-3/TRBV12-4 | CASSKGADYGYTF
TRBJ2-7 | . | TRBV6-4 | CASSDLILSDQRGYYEQYF
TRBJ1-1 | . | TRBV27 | CASSLTGQGLVAFF
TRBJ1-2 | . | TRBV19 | CASSINRAPQYNYGYTF
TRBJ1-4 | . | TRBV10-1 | CASSESTQGDEKLFF
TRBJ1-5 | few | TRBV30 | CAWSVRDRGQPQHF
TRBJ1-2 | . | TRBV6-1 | CASSLDSEAVNYGYTF
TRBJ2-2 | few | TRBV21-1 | CASSRSGVINTGELFF